This T cell receptor (beta chain) appears in the sequencing data of a study of blood T cell repertoires in COVID-19 (TCRdb year 2020). Some background on the complete study: Samples from collaborators originated in the United States, Italy and Spain and spanned both the acute and convalescent phases of COVID-19. The dataset comprised deeply sampled blood TCRbeta repertoires from subjects exposed to, actively infected with, or recovered from COVID-19. Where HLA class I and class II types were available, the types were taken from metadata supplied by the sample provider, not from assay-based typing. Samples were obtained from the ongoing ImmuneRACE study (first 160 participants) and from 1,254 subjects provided by 6 global collaborators. The prospective study material was composed of cDNA or gDNA derived from T cells, B-cell-depleted T cells, or PBMCs. The repertoires were released in a freely available public database intended as a resource for research on the immune response to SARS-CoV-2. A de-identified subject ID, COVID-19 status, age in years and sex were almost always included in the sample metadata.

For this clone: The antigen it binds to is not known. No quality values exist for individual bases; no much larger clone is one base distant.

Collaborating institutions collected whole blood in K2EDTA tubes following their own protocols. For TCRbeta analysis, collaborator samples were shipped as frozen whole blood, as isolated PBMCs, or as DNA extracted from either sample type. The study at large found these results: The quantity of clinical and demographic metadata differed by source and by participant and was supplied without curation.

TCRbeta CDR3 regions were amplified from genomic DNA by means of the immunoSEQ Assay, a bias-controlled multiplex PCR. Under the source paper's analysis protocol: The number of nucleated cells in each sample was estimated by amplification of reference gene primers within the assay. Sequence reads were collapsed and filtered to measure the absolute abundance of every unique TCRbeta CDR3 rearrangement. For each sample, productive Simpson clonality was calculated as the square root of Simpson's diversity index across productive rearrangements. TCRdb carries this immuneACCESS record with in-frame sequences only. Its versions omit some clonotypes, under half of them owing to an unresolved V gene in the studies checked, with the rest unexplained. V, J and clone size reflect that table, while D and trimming were determined from the DNA. This sample comprises around 64,000 clones, 65% to 80% of them detected only once. The top ten hold approximately 3.8% of the sample.

The clonotype was recovered from a man in his fifties or sixties with acute or convalescent COVID-19. Sequencing used peripheral blood.

The DNA is as follows: TGTGCCTGGAGTATTACATATGAAGCTTTCTTT. This encodes CAWSITYEAFF. The chain is made from TRBV30 and TRBJ1-1, with no confidently assigned D gene. CDR1 and CDR2 (GTSNPN, SVGIG) derive from the germline V gene (reference sequence). Reading from cysteine to phenylalanine, the CDR3 counts 11 amino acids. Kept here is only the CDR3 DNA, which spans 33 bases and is read in frame from base 1. V is clipped by 2 bases and J by 7 bases, and the sequence between their germline boundaries is 8 bases long. With the rest looked up from the reference TRBV30 and TRBJ1-1 genes rather than sequenced, the full variable domain is SQTIHQWPATLVQPVGSPLSLECTVEGTSNPNLYWYRQAAGRGLQLLFYSVGIGQISSEVPQNLSASRPQDRQFILSSKKLLLSDSGFYLCAWSITYEAFFGQGTRLTVV.